The 3 T cell receptor beta chains below were found in one sample sequenced in a study of chemoradiotherapy in HPV16-positive cancers. Sequencing used immunoSEQ multiplex PCR; TCRdb keeps in-frame clones, though not all of them. The profile shows about 10,000 clones, 80% of them singletons. The sequenced sample was tumor tissue, obtained from a patient who underwent chemoradiotherapy. The receptors here all came from a human donor with HPV-associated anogenital cancer.

The chain carries TRBV5-4 and TRBJ2-3; maybe TRBD2 (6 bases). The V end was cut by 4 bases, the J end by 5 bases, with 14 bases between. The CDR3 spans 14 residues. Germline V gene sequence: CDR1 SGHNT, CDR2 YYREEE (reference sequence). This CDR3 reads CASSPRRGKDTQYF. The CDR3 nucleotides read TGTGCCAGCAGCCCGCGGAGGGGAAAAGATACGCAGTATTTT.

This clone was seen a handful of times. The V and J genes are TRBV6-5 and TRBJ1-1; 10 bases fit TRBD1. CDR1 is MNHEY and CDR2 is SVGAGI in the germline V gene. With 6 bases clipped from V and 1 base from J, the junction kept 2 bases outside the gene matches. The CDR3 loop spans 14 amino acids. Here the CDR3 DNA reads TGTGCCAGCAGATGGACAGGGGGGAACACTGAAGCTTTCTTT. Protein sequence: CASRWTGGNTEAFF.

The chain recombines TRBV29-1 with TRBJ2-3; 12 bases fit TRBD2. Germline V gene data show CDR1 as SQVTM and CDR2 as ANQGSEA. After removal of 6 bases from V and 1 base from J, the junction contained 2 bases not matched to a gene. The CDR3 runs to 14 residues. CDR3 sequence reads: CSVGLAGRTDTQYF. As DNA, the CDR3 is TGCAGCGTCGGACTAGCGGGGCGCACAGATACGCAGTATTTT.